The following is a TCR beta chain sequence with its context. This specimen belongs to a study of tumor-infiltrating lymphocytes in localized non-small cell lung cancer. Clones were read by immunoSEQ multiplex PCR, and TCRdb kept only the in-frame ones, dropping some. The data hold around 6,500 clones, with around 77% observed a single time. The clonotype was recovered from a human donor with non-small cell lung cancer. Input material: lung tumor tissue.

As DNA, the CDR3 is TGTGCCAGCAGCACAGGACAGCTCTCTGGGGCCAACGTCCTGACTTTC. Translated, it gives CASSTGQLSGANVLTF. The chain has TRBV5-4 and TRBJ2-6; TRBD1 might be the D (6 bases). The CDR3 spans 16 residues. The V gene lost 4 bases and the J gene lost 0 bases, with 11 bases spanning the gap. Germline loops: CDR1 SGHNT, CDR2 YYREEE (reference sequence).